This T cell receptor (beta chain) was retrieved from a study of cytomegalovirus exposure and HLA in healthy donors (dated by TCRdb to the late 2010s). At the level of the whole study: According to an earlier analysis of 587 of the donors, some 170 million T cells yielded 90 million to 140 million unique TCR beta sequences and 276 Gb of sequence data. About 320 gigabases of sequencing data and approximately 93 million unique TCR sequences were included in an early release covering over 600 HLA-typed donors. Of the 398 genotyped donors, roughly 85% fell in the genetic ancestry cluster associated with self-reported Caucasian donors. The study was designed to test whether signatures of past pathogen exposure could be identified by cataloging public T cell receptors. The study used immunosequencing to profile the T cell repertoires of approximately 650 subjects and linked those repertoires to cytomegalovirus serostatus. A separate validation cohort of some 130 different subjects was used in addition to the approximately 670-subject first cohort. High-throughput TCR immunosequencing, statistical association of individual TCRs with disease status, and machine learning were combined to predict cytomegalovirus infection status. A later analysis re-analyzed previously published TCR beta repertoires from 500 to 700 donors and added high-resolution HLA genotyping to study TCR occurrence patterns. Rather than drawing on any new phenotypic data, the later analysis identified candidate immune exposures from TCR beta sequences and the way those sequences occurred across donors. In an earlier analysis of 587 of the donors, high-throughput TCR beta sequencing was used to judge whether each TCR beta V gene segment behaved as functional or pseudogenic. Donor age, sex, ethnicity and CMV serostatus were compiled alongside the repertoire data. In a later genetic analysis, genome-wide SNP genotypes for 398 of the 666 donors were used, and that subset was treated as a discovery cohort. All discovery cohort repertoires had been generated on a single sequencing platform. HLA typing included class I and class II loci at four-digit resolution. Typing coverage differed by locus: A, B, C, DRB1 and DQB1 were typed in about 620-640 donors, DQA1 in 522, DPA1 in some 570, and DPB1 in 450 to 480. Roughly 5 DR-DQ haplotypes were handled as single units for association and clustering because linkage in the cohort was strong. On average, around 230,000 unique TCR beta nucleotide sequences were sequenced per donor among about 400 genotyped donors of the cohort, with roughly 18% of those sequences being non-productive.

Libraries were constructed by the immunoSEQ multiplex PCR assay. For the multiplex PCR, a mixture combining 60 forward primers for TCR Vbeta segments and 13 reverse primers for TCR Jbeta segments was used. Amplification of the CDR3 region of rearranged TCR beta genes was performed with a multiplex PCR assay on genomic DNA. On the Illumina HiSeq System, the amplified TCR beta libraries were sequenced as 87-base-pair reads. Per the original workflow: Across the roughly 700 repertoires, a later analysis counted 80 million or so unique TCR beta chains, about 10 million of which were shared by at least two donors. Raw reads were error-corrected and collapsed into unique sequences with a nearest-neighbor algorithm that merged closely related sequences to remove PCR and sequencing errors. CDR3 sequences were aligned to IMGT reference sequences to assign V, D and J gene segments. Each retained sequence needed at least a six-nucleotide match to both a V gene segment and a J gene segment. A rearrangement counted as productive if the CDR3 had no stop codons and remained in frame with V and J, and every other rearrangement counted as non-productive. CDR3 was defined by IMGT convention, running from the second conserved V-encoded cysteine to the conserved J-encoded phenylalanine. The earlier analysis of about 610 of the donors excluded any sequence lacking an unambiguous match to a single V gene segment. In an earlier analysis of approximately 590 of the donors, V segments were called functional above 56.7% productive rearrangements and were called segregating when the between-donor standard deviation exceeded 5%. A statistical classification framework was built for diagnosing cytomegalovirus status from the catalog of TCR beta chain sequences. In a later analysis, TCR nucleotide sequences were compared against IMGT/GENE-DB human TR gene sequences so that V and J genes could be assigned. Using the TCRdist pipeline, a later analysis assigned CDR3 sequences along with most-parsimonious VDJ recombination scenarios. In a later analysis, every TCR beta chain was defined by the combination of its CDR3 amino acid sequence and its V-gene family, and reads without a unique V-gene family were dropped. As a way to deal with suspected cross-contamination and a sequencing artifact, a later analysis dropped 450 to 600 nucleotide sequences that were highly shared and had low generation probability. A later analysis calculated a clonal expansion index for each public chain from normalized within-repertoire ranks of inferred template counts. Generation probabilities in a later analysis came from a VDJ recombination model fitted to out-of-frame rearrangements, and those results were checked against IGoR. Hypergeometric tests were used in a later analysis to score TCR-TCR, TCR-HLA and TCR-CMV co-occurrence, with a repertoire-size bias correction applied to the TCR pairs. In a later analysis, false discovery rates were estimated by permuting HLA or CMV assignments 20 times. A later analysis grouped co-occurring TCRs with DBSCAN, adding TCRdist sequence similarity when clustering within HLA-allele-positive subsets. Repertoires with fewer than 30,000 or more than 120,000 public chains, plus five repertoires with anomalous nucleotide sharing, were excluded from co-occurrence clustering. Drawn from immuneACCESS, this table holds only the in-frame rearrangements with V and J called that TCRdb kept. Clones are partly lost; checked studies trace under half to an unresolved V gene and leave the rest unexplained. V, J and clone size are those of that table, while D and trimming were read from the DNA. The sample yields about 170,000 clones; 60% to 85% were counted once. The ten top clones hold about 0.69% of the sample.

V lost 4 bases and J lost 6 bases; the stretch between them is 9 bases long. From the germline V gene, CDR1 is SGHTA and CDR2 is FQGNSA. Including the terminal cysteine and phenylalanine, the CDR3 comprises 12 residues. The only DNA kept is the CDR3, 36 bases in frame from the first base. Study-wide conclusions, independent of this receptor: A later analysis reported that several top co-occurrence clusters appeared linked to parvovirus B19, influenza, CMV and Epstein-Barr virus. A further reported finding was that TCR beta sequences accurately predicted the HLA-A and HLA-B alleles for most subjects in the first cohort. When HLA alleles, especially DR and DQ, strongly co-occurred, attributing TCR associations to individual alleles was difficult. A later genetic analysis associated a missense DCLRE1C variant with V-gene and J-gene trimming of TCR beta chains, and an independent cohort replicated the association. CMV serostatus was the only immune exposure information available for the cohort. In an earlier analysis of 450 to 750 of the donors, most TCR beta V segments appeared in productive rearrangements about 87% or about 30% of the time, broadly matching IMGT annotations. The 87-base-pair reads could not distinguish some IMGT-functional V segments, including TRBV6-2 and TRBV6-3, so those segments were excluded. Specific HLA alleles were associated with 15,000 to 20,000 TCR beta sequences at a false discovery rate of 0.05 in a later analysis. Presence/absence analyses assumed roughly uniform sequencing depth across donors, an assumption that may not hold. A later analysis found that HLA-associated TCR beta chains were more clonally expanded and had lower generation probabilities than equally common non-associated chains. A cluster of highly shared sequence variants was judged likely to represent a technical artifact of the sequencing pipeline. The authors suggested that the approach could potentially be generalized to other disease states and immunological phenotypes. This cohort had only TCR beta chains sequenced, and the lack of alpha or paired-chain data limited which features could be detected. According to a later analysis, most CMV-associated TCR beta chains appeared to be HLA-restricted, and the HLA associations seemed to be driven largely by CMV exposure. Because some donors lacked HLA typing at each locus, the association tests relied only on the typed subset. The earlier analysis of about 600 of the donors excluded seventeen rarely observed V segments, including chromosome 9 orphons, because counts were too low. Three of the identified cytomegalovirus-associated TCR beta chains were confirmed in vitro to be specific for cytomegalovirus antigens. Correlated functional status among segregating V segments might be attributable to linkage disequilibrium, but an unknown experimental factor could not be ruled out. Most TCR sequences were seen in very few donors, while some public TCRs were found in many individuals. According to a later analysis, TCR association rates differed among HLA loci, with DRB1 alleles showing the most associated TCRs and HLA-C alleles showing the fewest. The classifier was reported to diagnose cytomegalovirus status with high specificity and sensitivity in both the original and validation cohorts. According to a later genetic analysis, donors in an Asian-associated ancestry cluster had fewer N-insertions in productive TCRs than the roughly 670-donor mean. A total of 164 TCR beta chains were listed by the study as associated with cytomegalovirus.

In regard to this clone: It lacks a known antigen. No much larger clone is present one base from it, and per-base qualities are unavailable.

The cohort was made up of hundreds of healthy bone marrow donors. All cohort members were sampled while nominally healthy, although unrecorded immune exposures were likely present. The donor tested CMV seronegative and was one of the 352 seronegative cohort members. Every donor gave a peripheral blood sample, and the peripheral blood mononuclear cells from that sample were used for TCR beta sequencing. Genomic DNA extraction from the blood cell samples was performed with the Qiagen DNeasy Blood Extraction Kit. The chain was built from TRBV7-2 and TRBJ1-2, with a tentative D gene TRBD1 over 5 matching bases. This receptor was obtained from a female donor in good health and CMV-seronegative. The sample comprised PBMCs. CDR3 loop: CASSSQTDGYTF. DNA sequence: TGTGCCAGCAGCTCCCAGACAGATGGCTACACCTTC.